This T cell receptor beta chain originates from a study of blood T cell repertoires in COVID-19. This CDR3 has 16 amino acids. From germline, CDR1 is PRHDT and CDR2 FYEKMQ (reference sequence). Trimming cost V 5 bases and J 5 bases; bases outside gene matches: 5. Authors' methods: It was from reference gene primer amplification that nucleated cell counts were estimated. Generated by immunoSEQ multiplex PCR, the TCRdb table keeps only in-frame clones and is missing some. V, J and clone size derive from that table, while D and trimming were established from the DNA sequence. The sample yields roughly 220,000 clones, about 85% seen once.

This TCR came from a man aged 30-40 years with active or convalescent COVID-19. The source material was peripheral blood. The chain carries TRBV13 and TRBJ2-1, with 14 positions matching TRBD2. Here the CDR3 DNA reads TGTGCCAGCAGCCCAGGACTAGCGGGGGGACACAATGAGCAGTTCTTC. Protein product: CASSPGLAGGHNEQFF.